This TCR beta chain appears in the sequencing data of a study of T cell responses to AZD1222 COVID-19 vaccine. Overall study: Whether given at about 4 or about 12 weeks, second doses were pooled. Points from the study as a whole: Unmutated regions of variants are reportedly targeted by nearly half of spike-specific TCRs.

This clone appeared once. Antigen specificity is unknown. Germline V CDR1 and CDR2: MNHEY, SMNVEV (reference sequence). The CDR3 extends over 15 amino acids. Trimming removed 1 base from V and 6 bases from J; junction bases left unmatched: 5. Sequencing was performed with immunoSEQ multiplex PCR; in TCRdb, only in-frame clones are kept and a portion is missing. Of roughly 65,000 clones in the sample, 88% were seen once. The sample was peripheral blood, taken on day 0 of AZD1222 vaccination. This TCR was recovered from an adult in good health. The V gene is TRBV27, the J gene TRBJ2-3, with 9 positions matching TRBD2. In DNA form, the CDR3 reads TGTGCCAGCAGTTTATGGACTAGCGCCCTCGATACGCAGTATTTT. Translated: CASSLWTSALDTQYF.